This T cell receptor (beta chain) originates from a study of blood T cells in healthy people across ages. CDR3 length: 12 residues. The V and J ends lost 5 bases and 13 bases, in that order; junction bases with no gene match: 7. CDR1 is SGHTA, CDR2 FQGNSA, per germline. Sample-barcoded 5' priming and a J-beta primer mix drove a second PCR of about 6 to 12 cycles. Tags on each cDNA molecule came from a template-switch adaptor with 12 random nucleotides. TCRdb reanalysed the 5' RACE reads using MiXCR and keeps one entry per CDR3 protein. Of about 830,000 distinct CDR3 sequences in the sample, approximately 67% were seen once.

This chain connects TRBV7-2 to TRBJ1-2; 10 nucleotides agree with TRBD1. The TCR comes from a man in his thirties or forties in good health. Sequencing input: blood. CDR3 in DNA: TGTGCCAGCAGCCTCGACAGGGGGCACGGCACCTTC. This gives the protein CASSLDRGHGTF.